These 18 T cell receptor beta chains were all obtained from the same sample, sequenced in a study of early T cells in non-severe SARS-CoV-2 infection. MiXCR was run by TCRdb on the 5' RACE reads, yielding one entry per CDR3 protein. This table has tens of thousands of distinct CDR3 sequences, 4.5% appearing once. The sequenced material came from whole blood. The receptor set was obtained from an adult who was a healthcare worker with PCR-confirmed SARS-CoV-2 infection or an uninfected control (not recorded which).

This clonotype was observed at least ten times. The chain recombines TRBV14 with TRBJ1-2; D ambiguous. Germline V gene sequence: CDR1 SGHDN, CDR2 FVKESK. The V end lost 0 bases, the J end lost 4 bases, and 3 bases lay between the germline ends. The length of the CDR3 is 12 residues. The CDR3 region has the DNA TGTGCCAGCAGCCAAGATCGCTATGGCTACACCTTC. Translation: CASSQDRYGYTF.

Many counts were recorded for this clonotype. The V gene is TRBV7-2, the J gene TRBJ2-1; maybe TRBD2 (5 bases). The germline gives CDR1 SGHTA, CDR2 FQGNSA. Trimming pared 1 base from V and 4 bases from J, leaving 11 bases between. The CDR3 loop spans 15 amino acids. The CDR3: CASSLVAGSYNEQFF. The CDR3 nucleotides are TGTGCCAGCAGCTTAGTGGCGGGTAGTTACAATGAGCAGTTCTTC. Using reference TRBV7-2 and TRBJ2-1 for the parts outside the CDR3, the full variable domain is GAGVSQSPSNKVTEKGKDVELRCDPISGHTALYWYRQSLGQGLEFLIYFQGNSAPDKSGLPSDRFSAERTGGSVSTLTIQRTQQEDSAVYLCASSLVAGSYNEQFFGPGTRLTVL.

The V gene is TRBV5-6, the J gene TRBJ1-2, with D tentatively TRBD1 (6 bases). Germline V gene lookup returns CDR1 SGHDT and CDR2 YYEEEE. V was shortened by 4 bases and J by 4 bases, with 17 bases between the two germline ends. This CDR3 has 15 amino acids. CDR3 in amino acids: CASSPPAGDRYGYTF. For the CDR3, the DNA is TGTGCCAGCAGCCCCCCAGCAGGGGATCGCTATGGCTACACCTTC.

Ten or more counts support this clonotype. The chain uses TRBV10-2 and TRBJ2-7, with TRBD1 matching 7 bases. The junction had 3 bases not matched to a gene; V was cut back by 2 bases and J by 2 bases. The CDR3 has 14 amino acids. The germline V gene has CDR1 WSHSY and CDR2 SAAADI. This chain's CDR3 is CASSEPQGTYEQYF. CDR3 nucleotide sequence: TGCGCCAGCAGTGAGCCACAGGGGACCTACGAGCAGTACTTC.

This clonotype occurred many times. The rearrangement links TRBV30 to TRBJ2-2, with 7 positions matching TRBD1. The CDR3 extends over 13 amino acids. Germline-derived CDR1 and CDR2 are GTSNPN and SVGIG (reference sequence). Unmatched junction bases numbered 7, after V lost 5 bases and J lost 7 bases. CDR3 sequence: CAWVDRDHGELFF. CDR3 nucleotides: TGTGCCTGGGTCGACAGGGACCACGGGGAGCTGTTTTTT. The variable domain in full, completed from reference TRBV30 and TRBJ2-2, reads SQTIHQWPATLVQPVGSPLSLECTVEGTSNPNLYWYRQAAGRGLQLLFYSVGIGQISSEVPQNLSASRPQDRQFILSSKKLLLSDSGFYLCAWVDRDHGELFFGEGSRLTVL.

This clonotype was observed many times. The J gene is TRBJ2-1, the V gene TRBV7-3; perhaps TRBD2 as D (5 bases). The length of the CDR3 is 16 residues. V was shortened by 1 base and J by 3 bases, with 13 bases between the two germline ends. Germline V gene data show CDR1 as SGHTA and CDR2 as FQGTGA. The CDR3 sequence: CASSLIPGSNYNEQFF. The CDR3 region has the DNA TGTGCCAGCAGCTTAATACCGGGATCCAACTACAATGAGCAGTTCTTC.

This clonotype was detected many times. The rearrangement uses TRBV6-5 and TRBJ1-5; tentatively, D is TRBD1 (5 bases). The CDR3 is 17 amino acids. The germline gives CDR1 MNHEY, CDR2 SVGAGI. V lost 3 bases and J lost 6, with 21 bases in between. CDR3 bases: TGTGCCAGCAGTTATAGCCCGCTTGGAGGGGTAGGTCAGCCCCAGCATTTT. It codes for CASSYSPLGGVGQPQHF.

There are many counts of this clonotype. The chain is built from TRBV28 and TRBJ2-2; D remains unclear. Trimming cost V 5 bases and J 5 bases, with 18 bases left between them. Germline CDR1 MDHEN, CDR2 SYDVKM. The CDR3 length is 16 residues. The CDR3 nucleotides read TGTGCCAGCAGTCTGTCTTCGAGCCCTAGGACCGGGGAGCTGTTTTTT. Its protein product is CASSLSSSPRTGELFF.

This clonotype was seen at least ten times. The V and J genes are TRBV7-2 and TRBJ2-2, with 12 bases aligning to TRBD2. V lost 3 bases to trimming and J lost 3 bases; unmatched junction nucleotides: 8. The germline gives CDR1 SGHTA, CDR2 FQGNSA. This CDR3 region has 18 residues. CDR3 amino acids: CASSLAPSGRAYTGELFF. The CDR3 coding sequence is TGTGCCAGCAGCTTGGCCCCTAGCGGGAGGGCTTACACCGGGGAGCTGTTTTTT.

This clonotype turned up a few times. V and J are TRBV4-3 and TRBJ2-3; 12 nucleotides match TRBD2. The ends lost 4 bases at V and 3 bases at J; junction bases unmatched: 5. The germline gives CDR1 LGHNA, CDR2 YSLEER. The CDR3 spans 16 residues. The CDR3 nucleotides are TGCGCCAGCAGCCGTCAGACTAGCGGGAGTACAGATACGCAGTATTTT. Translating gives CASSRQTSGSTDTQYF.

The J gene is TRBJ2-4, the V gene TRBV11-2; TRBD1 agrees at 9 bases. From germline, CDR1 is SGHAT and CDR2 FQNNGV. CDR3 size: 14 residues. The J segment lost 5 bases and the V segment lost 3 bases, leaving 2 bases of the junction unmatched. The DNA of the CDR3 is TGTGCCAGCAGCTTGGGACAGGGTCAAAACATTCAGTACTTC. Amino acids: CASSLGQGQNIQYF.

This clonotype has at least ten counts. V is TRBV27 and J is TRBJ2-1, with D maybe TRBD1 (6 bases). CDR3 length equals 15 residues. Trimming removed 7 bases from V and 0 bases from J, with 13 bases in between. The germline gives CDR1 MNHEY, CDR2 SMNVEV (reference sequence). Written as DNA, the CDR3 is TGTGCCAGCACAAGACAGGACAGCTCCTACAATGAGCAGTTCTTC. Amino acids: CASTRQDSSYNEQFF.

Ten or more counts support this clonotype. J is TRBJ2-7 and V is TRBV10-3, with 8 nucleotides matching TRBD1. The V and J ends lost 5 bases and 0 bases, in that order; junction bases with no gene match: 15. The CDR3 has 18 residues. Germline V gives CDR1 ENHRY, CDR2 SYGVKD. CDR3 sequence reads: CAISTGQGRGPSSYEQYF. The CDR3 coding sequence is TGTGCCATCAGTACCGGACAGGGACGGGGTCCGAGCTCCTACGAGCAGTACTTC.

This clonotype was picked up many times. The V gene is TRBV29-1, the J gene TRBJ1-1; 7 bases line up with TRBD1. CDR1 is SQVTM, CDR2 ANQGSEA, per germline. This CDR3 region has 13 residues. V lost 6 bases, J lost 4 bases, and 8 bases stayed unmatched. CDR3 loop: CSVLTGRVTEAFF. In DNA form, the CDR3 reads TGCAGCGTCCTGACAGGGCGGGTCACTGAAGCTTTCTTT.

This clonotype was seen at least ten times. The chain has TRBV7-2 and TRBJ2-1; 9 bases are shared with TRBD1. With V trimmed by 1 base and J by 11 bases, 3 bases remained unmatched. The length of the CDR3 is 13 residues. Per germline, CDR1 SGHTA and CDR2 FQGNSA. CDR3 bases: TGTGCCAGCAGCTTAGACGGGACAGGGAAGCAGTTCTTC. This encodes CASSLDGTGKQFF.

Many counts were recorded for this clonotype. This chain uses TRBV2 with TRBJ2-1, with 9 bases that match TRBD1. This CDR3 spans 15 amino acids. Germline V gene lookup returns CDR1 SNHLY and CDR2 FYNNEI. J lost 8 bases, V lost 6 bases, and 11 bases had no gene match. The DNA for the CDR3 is TGTGCCAGCAGCCAAAGACAGGGGGTGGTAGATGAGCAGTTCTTC. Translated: CASSQRQGVVDEQFF.

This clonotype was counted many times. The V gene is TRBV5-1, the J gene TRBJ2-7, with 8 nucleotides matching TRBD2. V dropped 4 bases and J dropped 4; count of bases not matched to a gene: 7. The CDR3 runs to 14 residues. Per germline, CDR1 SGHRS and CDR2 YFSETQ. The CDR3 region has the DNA TGCGCCAGCAGCCCAAGCGGGAGTAAATACGAGCAGTACTTC. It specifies CASSPSGSKYEQYF.

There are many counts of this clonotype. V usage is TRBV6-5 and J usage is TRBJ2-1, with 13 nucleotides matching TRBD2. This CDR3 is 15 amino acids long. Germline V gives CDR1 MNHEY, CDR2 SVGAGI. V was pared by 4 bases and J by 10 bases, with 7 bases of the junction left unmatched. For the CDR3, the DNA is TGTGCCAGCAGTTCGGGGACTAGCGGGAAGAGAGAGCAGTTCTTC. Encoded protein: CASSSGTSGKREQFF.